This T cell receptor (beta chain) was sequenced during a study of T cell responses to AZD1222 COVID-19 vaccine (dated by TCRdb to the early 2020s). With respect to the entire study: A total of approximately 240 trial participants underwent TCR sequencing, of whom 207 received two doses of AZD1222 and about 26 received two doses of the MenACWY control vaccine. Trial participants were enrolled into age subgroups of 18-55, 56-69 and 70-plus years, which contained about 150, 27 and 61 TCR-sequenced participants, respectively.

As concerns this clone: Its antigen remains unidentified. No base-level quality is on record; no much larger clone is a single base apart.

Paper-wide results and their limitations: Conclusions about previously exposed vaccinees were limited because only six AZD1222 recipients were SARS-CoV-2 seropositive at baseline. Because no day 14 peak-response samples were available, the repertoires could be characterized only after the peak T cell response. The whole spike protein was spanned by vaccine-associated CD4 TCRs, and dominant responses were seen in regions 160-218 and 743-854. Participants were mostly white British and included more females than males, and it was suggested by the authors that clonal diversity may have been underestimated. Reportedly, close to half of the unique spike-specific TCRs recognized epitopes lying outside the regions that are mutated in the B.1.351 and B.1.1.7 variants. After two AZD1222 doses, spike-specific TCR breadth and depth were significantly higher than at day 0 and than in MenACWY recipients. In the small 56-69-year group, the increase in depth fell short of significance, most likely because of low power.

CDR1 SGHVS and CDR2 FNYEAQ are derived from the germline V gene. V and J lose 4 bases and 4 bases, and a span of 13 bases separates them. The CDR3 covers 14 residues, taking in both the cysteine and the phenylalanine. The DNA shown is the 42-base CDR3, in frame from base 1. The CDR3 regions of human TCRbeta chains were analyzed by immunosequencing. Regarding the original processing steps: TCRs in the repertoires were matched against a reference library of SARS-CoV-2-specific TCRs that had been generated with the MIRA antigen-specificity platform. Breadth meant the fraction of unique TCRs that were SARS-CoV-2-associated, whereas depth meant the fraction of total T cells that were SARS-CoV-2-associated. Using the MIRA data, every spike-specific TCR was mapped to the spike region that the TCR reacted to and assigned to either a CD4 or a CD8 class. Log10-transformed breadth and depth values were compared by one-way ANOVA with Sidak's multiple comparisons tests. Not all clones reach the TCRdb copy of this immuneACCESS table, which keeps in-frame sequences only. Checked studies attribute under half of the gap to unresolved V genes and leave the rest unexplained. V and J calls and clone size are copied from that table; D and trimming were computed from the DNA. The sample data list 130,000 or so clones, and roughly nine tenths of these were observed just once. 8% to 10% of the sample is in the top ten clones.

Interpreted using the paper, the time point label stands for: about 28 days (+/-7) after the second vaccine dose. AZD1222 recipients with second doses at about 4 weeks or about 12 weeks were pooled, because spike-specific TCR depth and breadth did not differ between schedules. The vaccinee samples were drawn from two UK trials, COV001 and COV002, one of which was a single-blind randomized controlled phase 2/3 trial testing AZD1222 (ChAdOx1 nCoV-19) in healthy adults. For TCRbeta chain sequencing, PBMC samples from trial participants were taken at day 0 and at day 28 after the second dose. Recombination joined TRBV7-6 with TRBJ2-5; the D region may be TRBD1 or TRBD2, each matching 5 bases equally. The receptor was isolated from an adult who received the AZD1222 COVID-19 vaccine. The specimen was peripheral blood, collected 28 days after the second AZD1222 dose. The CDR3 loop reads CASSSGPTGETQYF. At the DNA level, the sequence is TGTGCCAGCAGCTCGGGACCCACGGGAGAGACCCAGTACTTC.